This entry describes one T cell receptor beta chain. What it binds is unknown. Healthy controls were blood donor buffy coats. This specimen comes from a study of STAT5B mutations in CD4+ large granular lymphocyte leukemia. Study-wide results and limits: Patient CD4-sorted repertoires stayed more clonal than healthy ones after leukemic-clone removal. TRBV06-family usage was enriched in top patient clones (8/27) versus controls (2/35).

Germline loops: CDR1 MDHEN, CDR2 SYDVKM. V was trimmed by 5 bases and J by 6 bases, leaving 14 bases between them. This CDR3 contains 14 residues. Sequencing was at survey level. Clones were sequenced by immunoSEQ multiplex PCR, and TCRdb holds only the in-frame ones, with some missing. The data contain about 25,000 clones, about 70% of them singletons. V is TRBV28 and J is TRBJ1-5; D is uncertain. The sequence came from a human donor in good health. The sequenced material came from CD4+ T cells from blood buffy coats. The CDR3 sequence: CASSQPGHSQPQHF. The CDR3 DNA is TGTGCCAGCAGTCAGCCGGGTCATAGTCAGCCCCAGCATTTT. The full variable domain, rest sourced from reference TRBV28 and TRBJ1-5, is DVKVTQSSRYLVKRTGEKVFLECVQDMDHENMFWYRQDPGLGLRLIYFSYDVKMKEKGDIPEGYSVSREKKERFSLILESASTNQTSMYLCASSQPGHSQPQHFGDGTRLSIL.